Shown below are 6 T cell receptor beta chains from a single sample sequenced in a study of OX40 agonist ivuxolimab in advanced cancers. The library relied on the immunoSEQ multiplex PCR assay. In TCRdb, the immuneACCESS table is reduced to in-frame sequences with V and J assigned. These tables do not hold every clone; where another copy was compared, an unresolved V gene accounts for under half, and the others remain unexplained. This sample comprises 24,000 or so clones, roughly 93% of them detected only once. Around 49% of the sample is held by the ten biggest clonotypes. The sample was CD4+ or CD8+ T cells sorted from blood, taken in a trial of the OX40 agonist ivuxolimab. Every receptor here comes from an adult with an advanced solid tumor such as melanoma, head and neck, liver or kidney cancer.

The chain couples TRBV27 to TRBJ1-2; 7 bases are shared with TRBD1. V shed 3 bases, J shed 2 bases, and the junction held 3 bases outside the gene matches. The CDR3 length is 14 residues. Germline assignment: CDR1 MNHEY and CDR2 SMNVEV (reference sequence). This CDR3 reads CASSFDRDNYGYTF. CDR3 sequence (DNA): TGTGCCAGCAGTTTCGACAGGGACAACTATGGCTACACCTTC.

This chain joins TRBV4-2 and TRBJ2-5; TRBD1 is a possible D gene (5 bases). Trimming removed 0 bases at V and 6 bases at J, with 14 bases between. CDR3 size: 15 residues. The germline CDR1 and CDR2 sequences are LGHNA and YNFKEQ. CDR3 sequence: CASSQDSGPLKTQYF. DNA of the CDR3: TGTGCCAGCAGCCAAGATTCAGGGCCTTTAAAGACCCAGTACTTC.

The chain employs TRBV15 and TRBJ1-1, with D uncertain. Per the germline V gene, CDR1 is LNHNV and CDR2 is YYDKDF (reference sequence). CDR3 length equals 14 residues. Between the trimmed V and J ends, which lost 1 base and 11 bases, there was a span of 17 bases. CDR3 sequence (DNA): TGTGCCACCAGCAGAGGCGAGCTCCCTTTGTCCGCTTTCTTT. This sequence encodes CATSRGELPLSAFF.

V and J are TRBV4-2 and TRBJ1-1; the D is unclear. The germline V gene has CDR1 LGHNA and CDR2 YNFKEQ. There are 15 residues in the CDR3. V dropped 0 bases and J dropped 4 bases, with 12 bases sitting between them. The CDR3 nucleotides read TGTGCCAGCAGCCAAGATCTGGCGCGGGGCACTGAAGCTTTCTTT. It yields the protein CASSQDLARGTEAFF.

J is TRBJ2-7 and V is TRBV11-2; TRBD2 is a possible D gene (5 bases). The CDR3 length is 15 residues. V was pared by 2 bases and J by 2 bases, with 13 bases between. Germline V CDR1 and CDR2: SGHAT, FQNNGV. The DNA for the CDR3 is TGTGCCAGCAGCTTACCTCGGGGAGCCACCTACGAGCAGTACTTC. Translation: CASSLPRGATYEQYF.

The table lists this clone with a few counts. This chain uses TRBV11-3 with TRBJ2-3, with D perhaps matching TRBD2 (6 bases). The CDR3 loop spans 14 amino acids. Looked up from germline, CDR1 is SGHNT and CDR2 is YENEEA. The V and J ends lost 5 bases and 3 bases respectively, with 12 bases between them. CDR3 DNA: TGTGCCAGCAGCCCTGGGGCGGGGACAGATACGCAGTATTTT. The encoded protein is CASSPGAGTDTQYF.